The clone carrying this TCR beta chain was detected a few times. CDR3 size: 16 residues. Germline V CDR1 and CDR2: SGHTS, YDEGEE. The V segment lost 4 bases and the J segment 2 bases; nucleotides outside the gene matches: 11. This specimen comes from a study of shared clonotypes between healthy human individuals. Study information: Those who served as donors were two women and a few men between the ages of 18 and 49.

Sequencing was performed with immunoSEQ multiplex PCR; in TCRdb, only in-frame clones are kept and a portion is missing. The data show 1 million to 1.2 million clones, with approximately 80% seen just once and 0.85% to 1% held by the top ten. The chain employs TRBV5-8 and TRBJ2-5, with 7 bases identical to TRBD1. This receptor was taken from a man between 18 and 35 years old in good health. Some clones in this sample may be carry-over from other donors' samples. Sequencing used memory CD4+ T cells from PBMCs. The sample's subset: CD45RA-negative fraction. The CDR3 region has the DNA TGTGCCAGCAGCCTCCTAAGGGGGCGGCTTCAAGAGACCCAGTACTTC. It encodes CASSLLRGRLQETQYF.